This entry concerns a single T cell receptor (beta chain). V was shortened by 7 bases and J by 3 bases, with 15 bases between the two germline ends. This CDR3 comprises 15 residues. Germline assignment: CDR1 MNHNY and CDR2 SVGAGI (reference sequence). Only in-frame clones appear in the TCRdb table, and some are missing; sequencing was by immunoSEQ multiplex PCR. Of under 100,000 clones listed, nearly 97% are singletons. This entry is derived from a study of technical replicates of blood from four donors. J is TRBJ2-2 and V is TRBV6-6; D may be TRBD1 (7 bases). Sequenced: T cells isolated from PBMCs. This TCR was sampled from a human donor in good health. The CDR3 DNA is TGTGCCAGCACGACTAGGACAGGATACACCGGGGAGCTGTTTTTT. Its translation is CASTTRTGYTGELFF.